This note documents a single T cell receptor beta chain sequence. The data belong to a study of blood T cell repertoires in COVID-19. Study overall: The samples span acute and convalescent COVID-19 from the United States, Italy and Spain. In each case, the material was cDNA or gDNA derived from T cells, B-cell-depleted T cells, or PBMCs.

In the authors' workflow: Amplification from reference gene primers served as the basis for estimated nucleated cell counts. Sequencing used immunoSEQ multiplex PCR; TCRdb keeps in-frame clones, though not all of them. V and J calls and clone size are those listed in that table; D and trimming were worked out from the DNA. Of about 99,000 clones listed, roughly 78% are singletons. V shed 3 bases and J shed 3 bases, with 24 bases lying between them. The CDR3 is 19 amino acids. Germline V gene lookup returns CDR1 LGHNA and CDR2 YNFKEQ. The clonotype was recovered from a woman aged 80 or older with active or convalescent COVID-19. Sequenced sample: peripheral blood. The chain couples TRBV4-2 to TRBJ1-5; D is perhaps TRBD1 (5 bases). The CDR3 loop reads CASSHGTGLQVGINQPQHF. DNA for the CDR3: TGTGCCAGCAGCCATGGGACGGGACTCCAGGTCGGGATCAATCAGCCCCAGCATTTT.